This paragraph reports one TCR beta chain. The donors, healthy adults who were HIV-negative, had experienced no recent acute infections or vaccinations. The CDR3 spans 13 residues. The germline V gene encodes CDR1 SNHLY and CDR2 FYNNEI. The junction had 5 bases not matched to a gene; V was cut back by 2 bases and J by 8 bases. This sample was taken from a study of shared clonotypes between healthy human individuals. The authors ran the assay at deep level. Profiling relied on immunoSEQ multiplex PCR, and the TCRdb table lists in-frame clones only, not all of them. The sample has roughly 1,100,000 clones; about 70% are singletons.

The sequence was collected from a man in his late teens or twenties in good health. The rearrangement links TRBV2 to TRBJ2-5; 7 bases agree with TRBD2. Material: memory CD4+ T cells sorted from blood. Subset meaning: CD45RA-negative fraction. The CDR3 loop is CASSERAGDTQYF. In nucleotides, the CDR3 is TGTGCCAGCAGTGAACGGGCGGGGGATACCCAGTACTTC.